Following are 21 T cell receptor beta chains from one sample sequenced in a study of shared clonotypes between healthy human individuals. Sequenced by immunoSEQ multiplex PCR; TCRdb stores in-frame clones only, minus some. This sample has roughly 450,000 clones; 75% to 85% occur once, and the top ten carry 10% to 15%. Material for sequencing was PBMCs. Receptors were obtained from a woman aged 40 to 50 in good health. Some clones in this sample may be carry-over from other donors' samples.

CDR3 coding DNA: TGTGCCAGTAGGAAACAAGAGACCCAGTACTTC. Translation gives CASRKQETQYF. This chain connects TRBV19 to TRBJ2-5; D unresolved. CDR1 and CDR2 (germline): LNHDA, SQIVND (reference sequence). The V end was cut by 6 bases, the J end by 2 bases, with 4 bases between. CDR3 length: 11 residues.

V and J are TRBV30 and TRBJ2-3, with D tentatively TRBD2 (6 bases). This CDR3 comprises 14 residues. CDR1 GTSNPN and CDR2 SVGIG come from the germline V gene (reference sequence). V lost 1 base, J lost 3 bases, and 11 bases lay in between. CDR3 in amino acids: CAWSGPSVTDTQYF. The CDR3 coding sequence is TGTGCCTGGAGTGGACCTAGCGTGACAGATACGCAGTATTTT.

A remark on this clone: Other DNA sequences in this sample translate to the same CDR3. This chain connects TRBV28 to TRBJ1-5; D gene uncertain. Germline values: CDR1 MDHEN, CDR2 SYDVKM. This CDR3 is built from 13 residues. The V end was cut by 6 bases, the J end by 2 bases, with 8 bases between. CDR3 in amino acids: CASRLDRNQPQHF. The CDR3 DNA reads as TGTGCCAGCAGGTTGGATCGCAATCAGCCCCAGCATTTT. Full variable domain (outside the CDR3, taken from reference TRBV28 and TRBJ1-5): DVKVTQSSRYLVKRTGEKVFLECVQDMDHENMFWYRQDPGLGLRLIYFSYDVKMKEKGDIPEGYSVSREKKERFSLILESASTNQTSMYLCASRLDRNQPQHFGDGTRLSIL.

This rearrangement joins TRBV9 to TRBJ2-1; 7 nucleotides align to TRBD1. This CDR3 is built from 13 residues. Germline V gives CDR1 SGDLS, CDR2 YYNGEE. V dropped 3 bases and J dropped 8; count of bases not matched to a gene: 5. CDR3: CASSARQGYEQFF. The DNA of the CDR3 is TGTGCCAGCAGCGCGAGACAGGGCTATGAGCAGTTCTTC.

The chain carries TRBV5-4 and TRBJ2-1, with TRBD2 identical over 8 bases. Trimming at V came to 3 bases and at J to 1 base, leaving 6 bases not matched to a gene. The CDR3 has 16 amino acids. CDR1 is SGHNT and CDR2 is YYREEE in the germline V gene (reference sequence). CDR3 coding DNA: TGTGCCAGCAGCTACGGCGGGGGGTCTTCCTACAATGAGCAGTTCTTC. Residues: CASSYGGGSSYNEQFF.

V is TRBV7-3 and J is TRBJ2-5; a possible D gene is TRBD2 (6 bases). CDR3 length: 14 amino acids. Per germline, CDR1 SGHTA and CDR2 FQGTGA. V was cut by 1 base and J by 4 bases, with 10 bases left in between. DNA for the CDR3: TGTGCCAGCAGCTTAAGTGACGGGGGAGAGACCCAGTACTTC. This gives the protein CASSLSDGGETQYF.

This clone was detected once. This sequence joins TRBV15 and TRBJ2-7; TRBD2 matches at 13 bases. The CDR3 spans 15 residues. Germline V gives CDR1 LNHNV, CDR2 YYDKDF (reference sequence). The V gene end was trimmed by 5 bases and the J gene end by 4 bases; junction bases not matched to a gene: 5. The CDR3 reads CATSDGLAGEYEQYF. CDR3 coding DNA: TGTGCCACCAGCGACGGACTAGCGGGAGAGTACGAGCAGTACTTC.

The genes are TRBV11-3 and TRBJ2-3; TRBD2 is a possible D gene (7 bases). Germline V gene sequence: CDR1 SGHNT, CDR2 YENEEA. The CDR3 totals 15 residues. V was pared by 5 bases and J by 4 bases, with 16 bases between. DNA of the CDR3: TGTGCCAGCAGCCAACAGGGCGGGAGCCCAGATACGCAGTATTTT. Its translation is CASSQQGGSPDTQYF.

V gene TRBV25-1 combines with J gene TRBJ2-7; the D is unclear. Germline V gives CDR1 MGHDK, CDR2 SYGVNS. The germline V and J ends were trimmed by 7 bases and 5 bases, with 15 bases remaining between them. CDR3 length: 13 amino acids. CDR3 sequence (DNA): TGTGCCAGCACAGATAGAGGAGTAGACGAGCAGTACTTC. It encodes CASTDRGVDEQYF.

The CDR3 reads CASSLWGGSQETQYF. CDR3 coding DNA: TGTGCCAGCAGCTTATGGGGCGGGTCCCAAGAGACCCAGTACTTC. The chain is built from TRBV11-2 and TRBJ2-5; either TRBD1 or TRBD2 may fit D (5 bases each). V was clipped by 2 bases and J by 1 base, with 11 bases between them. The germline V gene has CDR1 SGHAT and CDR2 FQNNGV. There are 15 residues in the CDR3.

The J gene is TRBJ2-1, the V gene TRBV28; perhaps TRBD1 as D (6 bases). Germline V lookup: CDR1 MDHEN, CDR2 SYDVKM. The CDR3 contains 15 residues. The ends were cut back, 6 bases at V and 3 bases at J, with 15 bases in the middle. CDR3 nucleotides: TGTGCCAGCAGGGGGGCGAACAACCTCTACAATGAGCAGTTCTTC. Protein: CASRGANNLYNEQFF.

The V gene is TRBV5-1, the J gene TRBJ2-2; 15 bases map to TRBD2. CDR1 is SGHRS, CDR2 YFSETQ, per germline. The CDR3 is 17 amino acids. With 2 bases clipped from V and 8 bases from J, the junction kept 7 bases outside the gene matches. The CDR3 loop reads CASSFLGLAGGQGELFF. The CDR3 DNA is TGCGCCAGCAGCTTCCTTGGACTAGCGGGAGGGCAAGGGGAGCTGTTTTTT.

The gene calls are TRBV20-1 and TRBJ2-1; no reliable D call. The germline V gene encodes CDR1 DFQATT and CDR2 SNEGSKA (reference sequence). The V gene lost 4 bases and the J gene lost 4 bases, with 2 bases spanning the gap. This CDR3 has 10 residues. CDR3: CSATYNEQFF. CDR3 coding DNA: TGCAGTGCTACTTACAATGAGCAGTTCTTC.

At least ten counts were recorded for this clone. The V and J genes are TRBV5-4 and TRBJ1-2, with D hard to call. Germline CDR1 is SGHNT and CDR2 is YYREEE (reference sequence). The CDR3 has 14 residues. Trimming cost V 7 bases and J 8 bases, with 21 bases left between them. Here the CDR3 reads CASPDAALGTGYTF. The CDR3 DNA reads TGTGCCAGCCCTGACGCCGCATTGGGTACGGGCTACACCTTC.

This clone was found a few times. The chain combines TRBV7-9 with TRBJ2-3; D is ambiguous. V gave up 5 bases and J gave up 8 bases, with 8 bases separating them. Per germline, CDR1 SEHNR and CDR2 FQNEAQ (reference sequence). The CDR3 runs to 11 residues. Here the CDR3 reads CASSPLPTQYF. CDR3 sequence (DNA): TGTGCCAGCAGCCCCCTCCCTACGCAGTATTTT. Complete variable domain (other parts from reference TRBV7-9 and TRBJ2-3): DTGVSQNPRHKITKRGQNVTFRCDPISEHNRLYWYRQTLGQGPEFLTYFQNEAQLEKSRLLSDRFSAERPKGSFSTLEIQRTEQGDSAMYLCASSPLPTQYFGPGTRLTVL.

The gene calls are TRBV7-9 and TRBJ2-7; no definite D call. The CDR3 length is 15 residues. V was pared by 0 bases and J by 4 bases, with 13 bases between. Looked up from germline, CDR1 is SEHNR and CDR2 is FQNEAQ (reference sequence). CDR3 bases: TGTGCCAGCAGCTTAGCTTCCGGGCCTATTTACGAGCAGTACTTC. Translated, it gives CASSLASGPIYEQYF.

This clone was observed once. J is TRBJ2-2 and V is TRBV27; 7 positions match TRBD2. CDR3 length: 16 amino acids. Germline values: CDR1 MNHEY, CDR2 SMNVEV (reference sequence). The V and J ends lost 5 bases and 4 bases, in that order; junction bases with no gene match: 10. The CDR3 bases are TGTGCCAGCAGTATTGCTCCCGCGGGAGTCACCGGGGAGCTGTTTTTT. Its translation is CASSIAPAGVTGELFF.

The rearrangement links TRBV5-1 to TRBJ2-7; 8 bases fit TRBD1. Unmatched junction bases numbered 3, after V lost 3 bases and J lost 4 bases. Germline CDR1 and CDR2: SGHRS and YFSETQ. The CDR3 spans 13 residues. CDR3 bases: TGCGCCAGCAGCTGGACAGGGCTTTACGAGCAGTACTTC. Translation gives CASSWTGLYEQYF.

This clone was observed a single time. The gene calls are TRBV11-1 and TRBJ1-1; D possibly corresponds to TRBD1 (5 bases). V was pared by 2 bases and J by 1 base, with 8 bases between. Germline lookup yields CDR1 SGHAT and CDR2 FQDESV (reference sequence). CDR3 length: 14 amino acids. The CDR3 DNA reads TGTGCCAGCAGCTTACAGGGCCGGAACACTGAAGCTTTCTTT. Translating it yields CASSLQGRNTEAFF.

CDR3 sequence (DNA): TGCGCCAGCAGCCCGGGGGGCGGGGCGCGGGAGACCCAGTACTTC. It is translated as CASSPGGGARETQYF. This chain links TRBV5-1 with TRBJ2-5; maybe TRBD2 (7 bases). This CDR3 has 15 residues. Trimming stripped 4 bases from V and 5 bases from J, with 18 bases between. Germline CDR1 and CDR2: SGHRS and YFSETQ.

This rearrangement joins TRBV28 to TRBJ2-2; 7 bases map to TRBD2. The CDR3 sequence is 15 residues long. Per the germline V gene, CDR1 is MDHEN and CDR2 is SYDVKM. Trimming took 6 bases from V and 4 from J; bases not matched to a gene: 8. The CDR3 nucleotides are TGTGCCAGCAGGCCCGGCGGGAGTACCACCGGGGAGCTGTTTTTT. Translation gives CASRPGGSTTGELFF.